Below, one T cell receptor beta chain is given with its context. The antigen is not known. The data are from a study of Graves' ophthalmopathy and Graves' hyperthyroidism. TCR beta CDR3 amplification used RNA transcripts. Amplification began with first-round RT-PCR using HTBI primers, then second-round multiplex PCR was performed. MiXCR, applied by TCRdb to the multiplex PCR reads, yields one record per CDR3 protein. The sample includes some 750,000 distinct CDR3 sequences, roughly 41% of them seen just once. Findings and limits, study-wide: Detected in blood as well were most expanded thyroid clonotypes with frequency above 0.001.

Disease in donors with ophthalmopathy had moderate-to-severe activity, CAS ≥3, NOSPECS ≥4 and under 3 months' duration. The PBMC fraction was derived from roughly 10 ml of fresh peripheral blood. The sequenced material came from peripheral blood. The TCR comes from an adult man with Graves' ophthalmopathy.

CDR3 DNA: TGTGCCAGCACCCTGGTCCAGGGTTGGGGGAGTATGGAGACCCAGTACTTC. This encodes CASTLVQGWGSMETQYF. J is TRBJ2-5 and V is TRBV7-9, with D tentatively TRBD1 or TRBD2 (5 bases each). This CDR3 is 17 amino acids long. Germline CDR1 reads SEHNR; CDR2 reads FQNEAQ (reference sequence). Trimming pared 7 bases from V and 5 bases from J, leaving 26 bases between.